This TCR beta chain comes out of a study of T cell responses to AZD1222 COVID-19 vaccine. In the case of this clone: No antigen is known for it.

Using immunoSEQ multiplex PCR, the repertoire was profiled, and TCRdb retains in-frame clones only, with some absent. The table has 130,000 to 150,000 clones, about 86% seen once. Overall study results and limits: Nearly half of spike-specific TCRs reportedly target unmutated variant regions. Donor demographics were predominantly white British with a female majority; clonal diversity may be underestimated. Spike-wide coverage was observed for vaccine-associated CD4 TCRs, with dominant responses at 160-218 and 743-854. It was only a handful of AZD1222 recipients who were seropositive at baseline.

This receptor was obtained from an adult who received the AZD1222 COVID-19 vaccine. The starting material was peripheral blood, obtained 28 days after the second AZD1222 dose.

CDR3 sequence reads: CASSLLSLGQLVCHF. CDR3 sequence (DNA): TGTGCCAGCAGCTTATTGTCCCTCGGACAACTCGTATGCCATTTT. This sequence joins TRBV11-3 and TRBJ1-5; a weak D match, TRBD1 (5 bases). Germline V CDR1 and CDR2: SGHNT, YENEEA. This CDR3 spans 15 amino acids. The V end lost 2 bases, the J end lost 16 bases, and 24 bases lay between the germline ends.